This TCR beta chain was identified in a study of blood T cell repertoires in COVID-19. For the study at large: Samples came from the United States, Italy and Spain, spanning acute and convalescent COVID-19. The analysed material was cDNA or gDNA that came from T cells, B-cell-depleted T cells, or PBMCs.

Sequenced by immunoSEQ multiplex PCR; TCRdb stores in-frame clones only, minus some. The repertoire holds 150,000 to 200,000 clones, with about four fifths as singletons. Trimming cost V 4 bases and J 8 bases, with 21 bases left between them. Germline V gene sequence: CDR1 SGHRS, CDR2 YFSETQ. The CDR3 is 15 residues long. Sequencing was done on a sample of peripheral blood. The receptor's source is a human donor with acute or convalescent COVID-19. The donor label of this sample is uncertain. The rearrangement links TRBV5-1 to TRBJ1-2, with D possibly being TRBD1 (6 bases). Here the CDR3 reads CASSPGQFPLWGYTF. The CDR3 DNA is TGCGCCAGCAGCCCTGGACAGTTTCCCCTTTGGGGCTACACCTTC.